This T cell receptor (beta chain) was sequenced during a study of CD8 T cells in ankylosing spondylitis (dated by TCRdb to the late 2010s). Turning to the overall study: T cell receptor beta repertoires were profiled in healthy donors and ankylosing spondylitis patients so that disease-linked TCR variants could be found. The full study cohort comprised about 23 ankylosing spondylitis patients and about 110 healthy donors. Peripheral blood samples were taken, and synovial fluid was additionally collected from ankylosing spondylitis patients.

This clonotype was counted at least ten times. Its antigen has not been determined. Base qualities are not at hand, and no much larger clone is one base apart. Sequencing took place on an Illumina HiSeq 2500. TCR beta libraries were prepared by quantitative 5'-RACE with molecular barcodes. From the authors' description of their analysis: A new computational method, built on a probabilistic model of VDJ rearrangement, was used to identify disease-linked TCR variants. TCRdb reworked the public reads: Q25 trimming with fastp, MiXCR clone assembly, productive beta chains retained. Merged by CDR3 protein, the rows form single entries marked with the most common genes and DNA. TCRdb's processing, not the study's, gives the V and J calls here. Within this sample are roughly 700,000 distinct CDR3 sequences, with roughly 20% of them counted one time only. The ten top clones hold around 19% of the sample. On the study overall, not on this receptor specifically: The disease-linked clones were reported to be significantly enriched in matched synovial fluid samples from ankylosing spondylitis patients. Some of the motif variants had been reported before in the synovial fluid and blood of reactive arthritis patients, a finding that suggests common disease-initiation mechanisms. The disease-linked clones had a CD8+ phenotype and were found at relatively low frequencies in peripheral blood. Blood from ankylosing spondylitis patients appeared to be characterized by a TCR beta motif composed of 7 to 9 highly homologous amino acid variants.

Cut back by 3 bases and 2 bases, the V and J ends lie 13 bases apart. Measured from the cysteine to the phenylalanine, the CDR3 is 16 residues long. This entry keeps only the CDR3 DNA: 48 bases, framed from base 1. CDR1 is given as KGHDR and CDR2 as SFDVKD, both from the germline V gene. The source of this sequence is a male donor with ankylosing spondylitis. The sequencing input was blood, either unsorted or a sorted T cell fraction (not recorded which). Rearrangement joined TRBV24-1 to TRBJ2-1; TRBD1 might be the D gene, on 5 matching bases. CDR3 protein: CATSDPARVAYNEQFF. In nucleotide form, the sequence is TGTGCCACCAGTGATCCAGCCAGGGTTGCCTACAATGAGCAGTTCTTC.